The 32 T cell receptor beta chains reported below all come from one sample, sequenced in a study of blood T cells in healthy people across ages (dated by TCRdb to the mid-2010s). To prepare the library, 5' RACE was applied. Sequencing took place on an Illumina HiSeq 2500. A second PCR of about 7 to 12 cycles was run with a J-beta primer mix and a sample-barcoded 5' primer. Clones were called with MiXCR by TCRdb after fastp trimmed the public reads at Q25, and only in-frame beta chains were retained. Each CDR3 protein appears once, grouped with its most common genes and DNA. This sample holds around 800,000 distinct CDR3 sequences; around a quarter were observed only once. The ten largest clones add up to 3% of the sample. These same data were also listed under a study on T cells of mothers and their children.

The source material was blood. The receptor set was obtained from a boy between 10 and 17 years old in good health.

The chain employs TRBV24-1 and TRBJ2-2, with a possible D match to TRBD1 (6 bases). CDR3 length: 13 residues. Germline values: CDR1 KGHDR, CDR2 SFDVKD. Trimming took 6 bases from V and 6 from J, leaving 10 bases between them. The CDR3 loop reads CATSPGESGELFF. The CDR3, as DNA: TGTGCCACCAGTCCAGGGGAATCCGGGGAGCTGTTTTTT.

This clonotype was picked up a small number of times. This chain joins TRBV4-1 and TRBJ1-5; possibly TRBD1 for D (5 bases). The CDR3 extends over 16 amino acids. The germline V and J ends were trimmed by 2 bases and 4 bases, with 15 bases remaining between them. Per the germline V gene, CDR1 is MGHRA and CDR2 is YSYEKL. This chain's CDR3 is CASSQTPGTDNQPQHF. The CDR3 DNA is TGCGCCAGCAGCCAAACCCCCGGGACCGATAATCAGCCCCAGCATTTT.

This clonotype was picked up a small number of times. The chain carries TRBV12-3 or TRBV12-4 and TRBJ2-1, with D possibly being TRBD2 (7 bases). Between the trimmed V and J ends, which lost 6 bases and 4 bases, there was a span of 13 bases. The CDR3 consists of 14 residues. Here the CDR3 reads CASSQGRGYNEQFF. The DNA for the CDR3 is TGTGCCAGCAGCCAGGGGAGGGGGTACAATGAGCAGTTCTTC.

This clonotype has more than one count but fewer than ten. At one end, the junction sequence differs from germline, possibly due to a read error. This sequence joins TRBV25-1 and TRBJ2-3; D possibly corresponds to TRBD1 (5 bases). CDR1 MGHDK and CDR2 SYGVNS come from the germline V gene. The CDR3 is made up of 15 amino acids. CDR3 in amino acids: CASSWCEGVIYEQYF. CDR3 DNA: TGTGCCAGCAGTTGGTGTGAAGGGGTCATCTACGAGCAGTACTTT.

The CDR3 sequence: CAWSRPGGGYGYTF. CDR3 DNA sequence: TGTGCCTGGAGTCGACCGGGGGGCGGCTATGGCTACACCTTC. The chain employs TRBV30 and TRBJ1-2, with D possibly matching TRBD1 (6 bases). Per the germline V gene, CDR1 is GTSNPN and CDR2 is SVGIG (reference sequence). With 2 bases removed from V and 4 bases from J, the gap between germline ends came to 14 bases. This CDR3 is 14 amino acids long.

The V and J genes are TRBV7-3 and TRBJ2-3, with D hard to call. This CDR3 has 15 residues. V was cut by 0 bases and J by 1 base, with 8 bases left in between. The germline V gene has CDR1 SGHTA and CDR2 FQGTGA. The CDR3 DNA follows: TGTGCCAGCAGCTTAACAGGTGCTGGCACAGATACGCAGTATTTT. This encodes CASSLTGAGTDTQYF. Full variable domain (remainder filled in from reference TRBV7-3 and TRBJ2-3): GAGVSQTPSNKVTEKGKYVELRCDPISGHTALYWYRQSLGQGPEFLIYFQGTGAADDSGLPNDRFFAVRPEGSVSTLKIQRTERGDSAVYLCASSLTGAGTDTQYFGPGTRLTVL.

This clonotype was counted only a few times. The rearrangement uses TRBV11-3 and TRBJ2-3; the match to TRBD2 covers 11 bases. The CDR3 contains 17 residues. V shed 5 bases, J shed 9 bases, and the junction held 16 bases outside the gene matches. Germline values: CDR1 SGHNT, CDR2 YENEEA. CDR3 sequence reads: CASSVASGGLSSSTQYF. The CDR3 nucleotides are TGTGCCAGCAGCGTGGCTAGCGGGGGGCTATCCTCAAGCACGCAGTATTTT.

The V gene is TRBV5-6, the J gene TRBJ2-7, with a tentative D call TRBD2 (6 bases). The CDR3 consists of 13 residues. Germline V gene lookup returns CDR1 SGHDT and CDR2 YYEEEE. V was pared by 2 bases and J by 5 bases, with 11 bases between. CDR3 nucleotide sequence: TGTGCCAGCAGCTTTGGAGGGTCCCACGAGCAGTACTTC. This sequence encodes CASSFGGSHEQYF.

CDR3 sequence reads: CASSLIRAETQYF. CDR3 nucleotides: TGTGCCAGCAGTTTGATCAGGGCAGAGACCCAGTACTTC. The chain employs TRBV12-3 or TRBV12-4 and TRBJ2-5, with a tentative D call TRBD1 (5 bases). The CDR3 spans 13 residues. Trimming took 3 bases from V and 4 from J, leaving 9 bases between them.

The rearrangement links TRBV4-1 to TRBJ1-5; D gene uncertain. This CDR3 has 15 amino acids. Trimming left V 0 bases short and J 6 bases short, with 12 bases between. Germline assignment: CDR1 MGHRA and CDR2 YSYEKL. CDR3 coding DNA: TGCGCCAGCAGCCAAGAGGTGGGGTCGGTTCAGCCCCAGCATTTT. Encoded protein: CASSQEVGSVQPQHF.

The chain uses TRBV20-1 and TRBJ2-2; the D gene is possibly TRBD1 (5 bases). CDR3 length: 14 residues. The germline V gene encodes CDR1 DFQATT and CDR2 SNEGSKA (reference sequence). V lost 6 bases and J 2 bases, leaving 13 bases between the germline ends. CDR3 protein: CSAPKDTNTGELFF. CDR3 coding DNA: TGCAGTGCCCCCAAGGACACCAACACCGGGGAGCTGTTTTTT.

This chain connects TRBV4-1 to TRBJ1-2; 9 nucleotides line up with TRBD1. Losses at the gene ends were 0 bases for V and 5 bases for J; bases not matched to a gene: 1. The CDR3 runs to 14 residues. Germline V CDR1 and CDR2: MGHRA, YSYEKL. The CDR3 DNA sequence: TGCGCCAGCAGCCAAGAAGACAGGGGGTATGGCTACACCTTC. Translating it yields CASSQEDRGYGYTF.

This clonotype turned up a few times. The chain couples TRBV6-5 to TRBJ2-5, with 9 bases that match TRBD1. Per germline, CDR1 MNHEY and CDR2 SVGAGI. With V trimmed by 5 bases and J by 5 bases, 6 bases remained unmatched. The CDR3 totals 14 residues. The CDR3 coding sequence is TGTGCCAGCAGTGGAACAGGGGGCCGGGAGACCCAGTACTTC. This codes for CASSGTGGRETQYF.

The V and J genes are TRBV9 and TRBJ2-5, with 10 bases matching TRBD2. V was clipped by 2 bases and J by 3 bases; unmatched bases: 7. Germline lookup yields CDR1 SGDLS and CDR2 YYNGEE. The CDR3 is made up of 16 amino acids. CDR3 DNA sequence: TGTGCCAGCAGCGTGGGAGCGGGGGGGCACGAAGAGACCCAGTACTTC. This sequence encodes CASSVGAGGHEETQYF. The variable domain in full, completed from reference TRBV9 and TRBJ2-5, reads DSGVTQTPKHLITATGQRVTLRCSPRSGDLSVYWYQQSLDQGLQFLIQYYNGEERAKGNILERFSAQQFPDLHSELNLSSLELGDSALYFCASSVGAGGHEETQYFGPGTRLLVL.

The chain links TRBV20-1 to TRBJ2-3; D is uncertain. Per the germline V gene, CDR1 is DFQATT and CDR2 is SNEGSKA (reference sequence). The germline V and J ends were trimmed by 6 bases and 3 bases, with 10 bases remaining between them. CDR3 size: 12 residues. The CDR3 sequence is CSASSHTDTQYF. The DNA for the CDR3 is TGCAGTGCAAGCTCCCATACAGATACGCAGTATTTT.

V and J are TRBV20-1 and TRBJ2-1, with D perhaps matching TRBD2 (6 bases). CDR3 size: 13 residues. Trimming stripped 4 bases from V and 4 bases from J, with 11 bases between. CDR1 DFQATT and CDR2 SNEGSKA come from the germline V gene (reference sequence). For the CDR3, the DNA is TGCAGTGCTATTTGGGCGGGGTACAATGAGCAGTTCTTC. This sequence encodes CSAIWAGYNEQFF.

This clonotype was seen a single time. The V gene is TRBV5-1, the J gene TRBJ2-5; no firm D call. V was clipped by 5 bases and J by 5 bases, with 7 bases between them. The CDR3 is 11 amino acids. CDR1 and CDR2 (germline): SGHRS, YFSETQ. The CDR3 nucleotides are TGCGCCAGCAGGCGAGATGAGACCCAGTACTTC. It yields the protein CASRRDETQYF.

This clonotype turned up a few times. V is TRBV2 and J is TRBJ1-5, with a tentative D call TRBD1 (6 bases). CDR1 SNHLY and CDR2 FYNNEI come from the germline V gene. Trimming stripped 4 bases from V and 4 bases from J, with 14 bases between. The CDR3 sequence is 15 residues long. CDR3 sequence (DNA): TGTGCCAGCAGTGTAGCGGGACACAATAATCAGCCCCAGCATTTT. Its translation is CASSVAGHNNQPQHF. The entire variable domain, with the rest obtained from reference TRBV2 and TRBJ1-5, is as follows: EPEVTQTPSHQVTQMGQEVILRCVPISNHLYFYWYRQILGQKVEFLVSFYNNEISEKSEIFDDQFSVERPDGSNFTLKIRSTKLEDSAMYFCASSVAGHNNQPQHFGDGTRLSIL.

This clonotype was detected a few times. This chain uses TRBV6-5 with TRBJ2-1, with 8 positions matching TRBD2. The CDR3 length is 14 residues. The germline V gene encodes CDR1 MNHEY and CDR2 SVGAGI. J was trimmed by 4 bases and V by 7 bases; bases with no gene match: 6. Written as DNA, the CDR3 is TGTGCCAGCACCCCGACGGGGGGGTACAATGAGCAGTTCTTC. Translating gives CASTPTGGYNEQFF.

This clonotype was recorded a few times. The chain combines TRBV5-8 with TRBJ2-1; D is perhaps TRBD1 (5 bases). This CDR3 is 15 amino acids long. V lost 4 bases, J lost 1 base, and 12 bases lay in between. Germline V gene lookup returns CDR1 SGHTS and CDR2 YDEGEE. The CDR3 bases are TGTGCCAGCAGCCTGACAGTTGGGTCCTACAATGAGCAGTTCTTC. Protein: CASSLTVGSYNEQFF.

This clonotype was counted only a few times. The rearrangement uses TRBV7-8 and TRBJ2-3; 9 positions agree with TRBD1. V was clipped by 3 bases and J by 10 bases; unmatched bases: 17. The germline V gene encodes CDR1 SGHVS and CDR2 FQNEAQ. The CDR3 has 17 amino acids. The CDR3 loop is CASSFQGGQGPQGAQYF. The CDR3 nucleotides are TGTGCCAGCAGCTTTCAAGGGGGACAGGGACCCCAAGGTGCGCAGTATTTT.

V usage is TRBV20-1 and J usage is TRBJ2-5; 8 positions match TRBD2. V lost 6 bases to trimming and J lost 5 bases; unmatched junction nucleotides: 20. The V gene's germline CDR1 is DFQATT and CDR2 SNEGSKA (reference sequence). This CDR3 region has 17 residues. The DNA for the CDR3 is TGCAGTGCCGCACCACCTCTTTTCGAGCGGGGGCCGGAGACCCAGTACTTC. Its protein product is CSAAPPLFERGPETQYF.

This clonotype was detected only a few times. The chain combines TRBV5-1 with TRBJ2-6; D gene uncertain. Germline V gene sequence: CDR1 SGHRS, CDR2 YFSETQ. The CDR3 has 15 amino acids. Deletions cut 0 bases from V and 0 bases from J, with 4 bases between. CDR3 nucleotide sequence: TGCGCCAGCAGCTTGGTTTTCTCTGGGGCCAACGTCCTGACTTTC. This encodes CASSLVFSGANVLTF.

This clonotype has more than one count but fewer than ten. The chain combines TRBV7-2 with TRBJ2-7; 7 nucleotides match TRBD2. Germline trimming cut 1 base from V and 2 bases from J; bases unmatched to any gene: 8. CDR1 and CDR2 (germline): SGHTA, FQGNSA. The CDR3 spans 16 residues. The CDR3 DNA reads TGTGCCAGCAGCTTAGGGGTACCGGCGGGGGCCTACGAGCAGTACTTC. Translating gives CASSLGVPAGAYEQYF.

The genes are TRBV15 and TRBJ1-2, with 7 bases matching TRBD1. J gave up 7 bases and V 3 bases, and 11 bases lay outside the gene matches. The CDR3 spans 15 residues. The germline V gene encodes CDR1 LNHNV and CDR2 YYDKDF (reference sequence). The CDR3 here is CATSRGPGTALGYTF. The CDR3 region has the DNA TGTGCCACCAGCAGGGGCCCCGGGACAGCACTTGGCTACACCTTC.

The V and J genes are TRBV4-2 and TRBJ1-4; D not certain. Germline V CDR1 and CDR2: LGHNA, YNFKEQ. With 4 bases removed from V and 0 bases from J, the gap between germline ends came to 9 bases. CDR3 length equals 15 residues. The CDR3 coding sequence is TGTGCCAGCAGCCTGGAACAGTCAACTAATGAAAAACTGTTTTTT. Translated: CASSLEQSTNEKLFF.

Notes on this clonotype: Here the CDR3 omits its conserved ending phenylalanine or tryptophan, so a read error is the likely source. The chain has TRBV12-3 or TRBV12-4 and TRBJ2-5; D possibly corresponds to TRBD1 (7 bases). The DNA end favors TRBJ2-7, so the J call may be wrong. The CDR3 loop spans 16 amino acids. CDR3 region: CASSSTRGVFPYEQYI. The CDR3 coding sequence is TGTGCCAGCAGCTCGACCAGGGGGGTCTTCCCCTACGAGCAGTACATC.

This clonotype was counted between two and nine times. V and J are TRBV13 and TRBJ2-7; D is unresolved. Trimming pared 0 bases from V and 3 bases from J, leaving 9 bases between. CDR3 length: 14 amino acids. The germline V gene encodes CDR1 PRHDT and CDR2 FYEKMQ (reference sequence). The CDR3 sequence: CASSLGLARYEQYF. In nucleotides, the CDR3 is TGTGCCAGCAGCTTAGGCTTAGCCCGCTACGAGCAGTACTTC.

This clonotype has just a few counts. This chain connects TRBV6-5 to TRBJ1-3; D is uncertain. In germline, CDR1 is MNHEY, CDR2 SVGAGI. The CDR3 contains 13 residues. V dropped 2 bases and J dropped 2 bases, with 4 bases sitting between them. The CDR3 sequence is CASSYDAGNTIYF. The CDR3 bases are TGTGCCAGCAGTTACGACGCTGGAAACACCATATATTTT.

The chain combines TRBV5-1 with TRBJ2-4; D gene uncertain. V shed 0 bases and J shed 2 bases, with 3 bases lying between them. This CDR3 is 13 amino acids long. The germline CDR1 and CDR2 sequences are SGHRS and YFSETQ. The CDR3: CASSLGSKNIQYF. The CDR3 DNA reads TGCGCCAGCAGCTTGGGCTCCAAAAACATTCAGTACTTC.

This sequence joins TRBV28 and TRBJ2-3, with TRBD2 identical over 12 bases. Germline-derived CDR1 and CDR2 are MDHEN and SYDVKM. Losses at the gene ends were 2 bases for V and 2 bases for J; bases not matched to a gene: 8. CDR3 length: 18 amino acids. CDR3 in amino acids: CASSLLAGGKTDTDTQYF. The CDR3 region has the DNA TGTGCCAGCAGTTTACTAGCGGGGGGGAAGACGGACACAGATACGCAGTATTTT.

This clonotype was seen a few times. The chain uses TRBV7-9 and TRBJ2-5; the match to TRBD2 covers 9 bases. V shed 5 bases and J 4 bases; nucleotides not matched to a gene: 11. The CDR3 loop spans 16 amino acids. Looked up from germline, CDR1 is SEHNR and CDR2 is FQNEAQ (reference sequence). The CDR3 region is CASSPGADSGGETQYF. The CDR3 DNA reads TGTGCCAGCAGCCCAGGAGCGGATAGCGGGGGAGAGACCCAGTACTTC.